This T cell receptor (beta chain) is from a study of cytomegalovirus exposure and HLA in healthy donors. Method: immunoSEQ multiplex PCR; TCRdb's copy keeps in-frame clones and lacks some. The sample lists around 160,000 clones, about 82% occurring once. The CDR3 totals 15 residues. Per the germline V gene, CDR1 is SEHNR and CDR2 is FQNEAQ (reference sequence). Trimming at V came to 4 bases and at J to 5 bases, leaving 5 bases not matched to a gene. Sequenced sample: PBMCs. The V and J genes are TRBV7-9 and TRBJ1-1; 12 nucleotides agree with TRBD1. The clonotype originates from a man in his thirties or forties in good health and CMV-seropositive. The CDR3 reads CASSSGQGARTEAFF. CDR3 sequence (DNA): TGTGCCAGCAGCTCGGGACAGGGGGCGAGAACTGAAGCTTTCTTT.